Listed below are T cell receptor beta chains from one sample, sequenced in a study of T cells after yellow fever vaccination. TCRdb re-derived calls from the 5' RACE reads in MiXCR, one entry per CDR3 protein. The repertoire has about 330,000 distinct CDR3 sequences, roughly 6.8% of them found once; the top ten carry around 17%. Material: PBMCs, obtained approximately 47 days after the first yellow fever vaccination. The receptor set was obtained from a man aged 18 to 30 who received the YFV17D yellow fever vaccine. Both conserved end residues are part of each CDR3. A D gene is named only where the DNA matches it firmly. The listing skips clone size in some rows; elsewhere it reads once, few, many or a size class.

j_call v_call d_call clone_size cdr3_nt cdr3_aa
TRBJ1-2 TRBV12-3/TRBV12-4 - many TGTGCCAGCAGCCAAGGGGCTTTGGGCTACACCTTC CASSQGALGYTF
TRBJ2-7 TRBV12-3/TRBV12-4 - - TGTGCCAGCACTCGATACGAACAGCTAAAGCAGGTGCAGTACTTC CASTRYEQLKQVQYF
TRBJ2-3 TRBV2 TRBD2 few TGTGCCAGCAGCACCACTAGCGAACCCACAGATACGCAGTATTTT CASSTTSEPTDTQYF
TRBJ1-1 TRBV7-8 - - TGTGCCAGCAGCTTACTCGTCGGGGCGGGCACTGAAGCTTTCTTT CASSLLVGAGTEAFF
TRBJ2-3 TRBV30 TRBD1 few TGTGCCTGGAGTGGCCCTCGACAGGGGGCGCATCCAGATACGCAGTATTTT CAWSGPRQGAHPDTQYF
TRBJ1-4 TRBV9 TRBD1 many TGTGCCAGCAGTGAGGGGGCGACTAATGAAAAACTGTTTTTT CASSEGATNEKLFF
TRBJ2-7 TRBV20-1 - many TGCAGTGCTCCTCCCGGGGGTTTGGACGAGCAGTACTTC CSAPPGGLDEQYF
TRBJ1-2 TRBV20-1 - - TGCAGTGCTAGAGAGAGGGACCCCTATGGCTACACCTTC CSARERDPYGYTF
TRBJ2-1 TRBV7-6 TRBD1 few TGTGCCAGCAGCTTAAAGCACGGACAGGGATACAATGAGCAGTTCTTC CASSLKHGQGYNEQFF
TRBJ2-2 TRBV12-3/TRBV12-4 TRBD1 many TGTGCCAGCAGTTTAGTGGGACAGGGCACCGGGGAGCTGTTTTTT CASSLVGQGTGELFF
TRBJ2-3 TRBV7-9 TRBD1 few TGTGCCAGCAGCGGGGCCGGGACAGGTTGGTCCACAGATACGCAGTATTTT CASSGAGTGWSTDTQYF
TRBJ2-2 TRBV29-1 TRBD2 many TGCAGCGTTGGTGGCGGGGGGGCGAGGACCGGGGAGCTGTTTTTT CSVGGGGARTGELFF
TRBJ2-6 TRBV4-2 TRBD2 few TGTGCCAGCAGCCAAGATCAGCGGGGGGCCTCTGGGGCCAACGTCCTGACTTTC CASSQDQRGASGANVLTF
TRBJ1-1 TRBV29-1 TRBD1 few TGCAGCGTACGATTGACAGGGGGCCCGGGCACTGAAGCTTTCTTT CSVRLTGGPGTEAFF
TRBJ2-7 TRBV6-2/TRBV6-3 TRBD1 few TGTGCCAGCAGTTACTCGATGAGGGACAGGGGCGCCTCCTACGAGCAGTACTTC CASSYSMRDRGASYEQYF
TRBJ2-2 TRBV29-1 - few TGCAGCGTTCTGGGGGAACGGTGGAACACCGGGGAGCTGTTTTTT CSVLGERWNTGELFF
TRBJ1-6 TRBV19 - few TGTGCCAGTAGTATCCAGGCCCAGAGAGGGTCACCCCTCCACTTT CASSIQAQRGSPLHF
TRBJ2-5 TRBV10-1 TRBD2 - TGCGCCAGCAGTGAGGGGCTAGCGGGGGGGAGACAAGAGACCCAGTACTTC CASSEGLAGGRQETQYF
TRBJ1-1 TRBV18 TRBD1 few TGTGCCAGCTCACCTTACCCGGGACAGGGGGGCACTGAAGCTTTCTTT CASSPYPGQGGTEAFF
TRBJ2-1 TRBV4-1 TRBD2 many TGCGCCAGCAGCCTACTAGCGGGGGGCCTCAATGAGCAGTTCTTC CASSLLAGGLNEQFF
TRBJ2-5 TRBV19 - many TGTGCCAGTAGCGGCCAAGGGGGGCCGGAGACCCAGTACTTC CASSGQGGPETQYF
TRBJ2-3 TRBV12-3/TRBV12-4 TRBD2 many TGTGCCAGCAGTTTAGTGGGGGGGCTAGCGGGGGCAGATACGCAGTATTTT CASSLVGGLAGADTQYF
TRBJ2-1 TRBV6-2/TRBV6-3 - few TGTGCCAGCAGTTACCTCCAGGTAGGAGAATACAATGAGCAGTTCTTC CASSYLQVGEYNEQFF
TRBJ2-1 TRBV7-2 - many TGTGCCAGCAGTTTTGGGAATGAGCAGTTCTTC CASSFGNEQFF
TRBJ1-2 TRBV7-2 TRBD1 - TGTGCCAGCAGCTCAACCAGTACAGGGGGCTATGGCTACACCTTC CASSSTSTGGYGYTF
TRBJ2-3 TRBV20-1 TRBD2 - TGCAGTGCTAGACTAGCGGGGGCGCTTAATACGCAGTATTTT CSARLAGALNTQYF
TRBJ2-6 TRBV20-1 - many TGCAGTGCTAGAGGATGGGGGACCGGGGCCAACGTCCTGACTTTC CSARGWGTGANVLTF
TRBJ2-5 TRBV7-2 - - TGTGCCAGCAGCGCTCGATGGTGGGTTCAAGAGACCCAGTACTTC CASSARWWVQETQYF
TRBJ1-1 TRBV12-3/TRBV12-4 TRBD1 many TGTGCCAGCAGCCCTTCTAGAGGGGGCCTCGTGAACACTGAAGCTTTCTTT CASSPSRGGLVNTEAFF
TRBJ2-2 TRBV27 - many TGTGCCAGCAGTCCGGGGCCGATCCCCGGGGAGCTGTTTTTT CASSPGPIPGELFF
TRBJ2-5 TRBV25-1 TRBD2 many TGTGCCAGCAGTGAAGCGGGGGTGGGCCGACAAGAGACCCAGTACTTC CASSEAGVGRQETQYF
TRBJ1-1 TRBV14 - few TGTGCCAGCAGCCAAGATTCCAGGTGGACTGAAGCTTTCTTT CASSQDSRWTEAFF
TRBJ1-4 TRBV7-4 - many TGTGCCAGCAGCTTAAGACAGGAAAAACTGTTTTTT CASSLRQEKLFF
TRBJ2-5 TRBV5-6 - - TGTGCCAGCAGCTTATTGGCTAGCAAGGAGACCCAGTACTTC CASSLLASKETQYF
TRBJ1-2 TRBV5-6 TRBD1 many TGTGCCAGCAGCGCGAGGACAGGGAGCTATGGCTACACCTTC CASSARTGSYGYTF
TRBJ2-5 TRBV12-3/TRBV12-4 - - TGTGCCAGCAGTTTCAATAGCGGACAAGAGACCCAGTACTTC CASSFNSGQETQYF
TRBJ2-1 TRBV11-2 TRBD2 - TGTGCCAGCAGCCAGAAAGCGGGGGGGAGTAGTGAGCAGTTCTTC CASSQKAGGSSEQFF
TRBJ2-5 TRBV15 - - TGTGCCACCAGCAGAGGCGGAGACCGGGGGGAGACCCAGTACTTC CATSRGGDRGETQYF
TRBJ2-1 TRBV27 - - TGTGCCAGCAGTTTATCGGCGGGATTGCGGAGGCATGAGCAGTTCTTC CASSLSAGLRRHEQFF
TRBJ2-5 TRBV27 - few TGTGCCAGCAGTTTAGGGAGCGACCCGGTGGGGGAGACCCAGTACTTC CASSLGSDPVGETQYF
TRBJ2-3 TRBV6-2/TRBV6-3 - many TGTGCCAGCAGTTACTCGGGGCCCCGGGATACGCAGTATTTT CASSYSGPRDTQYF
TRBJ2-1 TRBV7-9 - - TGTGCCAGCAGCTTAATGGCGAGAGAGCAGTTCTTC CASSLMAREQFF
TRBJ2-1 TRBV7-2 TRBD1 many TGTGCCAGCAGCTTATTGACAGGGATCGAGCAGTTCTTC CASSLLTGIEQFF
TRBJ1-1 TRBV19 - few TGTGCCAGTATGGAAGGGGATCCCACTGAAGCTTTCTTT CASMEGDPTEAFF
TRBJ1-5 TRBV7-2 TRBD1 - TGTGCCAGCAGCTTCAGCCCGGGACAGGGGTCCCATCAGCCCCAGCATTTT CASSFSPGQGSHQPQHF
TRBJ1-4 TRBV5-5 TRBD1 many TGTGCCAGCAGCTTCTCAGACAGGGCGGCTGAAAAACTGTTTTTT CASSFSDRAAEKLFF
TRBJ1-2 TRBV20-1 - few TGCAGTGTCCACGCTAACTATGGCTACACCTTC CSVHANYGYTF
TRBJ2-5 TRBV20-1 TRBD2 - TGCAGTGCTAGGGGGACTAGCGGCTCCCAAGAGACCCAGTACTTC CSARGTSGSQETQYF
TRBJ1-2 TRBV7-2 TRBD1 many TGTGCCAGCAGCCCGGACAGGGGCGGCTATGGCTACACCTTC CASSPDRGGYGYTF
TRBJ2-7 TRBV5-1 - many TGCGCCAGCAGCTTGGGGGGTCAGAACGAGCAGTACTTC CASSLGGQNEQYF
TRBJ2-3 TRBV6-4 TRBD2 many TGTGCCAGCAGTGAAAGCGGGGGGGCCACAGATACGCAGTATTTT CASSESGGATDTQYF
TRBJ2-5 TRBV29-1 - - TGCAGCGTTGAAGGGCAAGAAGAGACCCAGTACTTC CSVEGQEETQYF
TRBJ1-1 TRBV10-3 - few TGTGCCACCTCGGACCCGAATATGAACACTGAAGCTTTCTTT CATSDPNMNTEAFF
TRBJ1-2 TRBV7-9 - many TGTGCCAGCAGCCTGTGGTTGGGAGGGTACCCTGGCTACACCTTC CASSLWLGGYPGYTF
TRBJ1-2 TRBV5-1 - - TGCGCCAGCAGCTTGGACCCAGGGATCGACTATGGCTACACCTTC CASSLDPGIDYGYTF
TRBJ1-3 TRBV28 - - TGTGCCAGCAGTTTTAAGGGGGGGCTCGGAGACACCATATATTTT CASSFKGGLGDTIYF